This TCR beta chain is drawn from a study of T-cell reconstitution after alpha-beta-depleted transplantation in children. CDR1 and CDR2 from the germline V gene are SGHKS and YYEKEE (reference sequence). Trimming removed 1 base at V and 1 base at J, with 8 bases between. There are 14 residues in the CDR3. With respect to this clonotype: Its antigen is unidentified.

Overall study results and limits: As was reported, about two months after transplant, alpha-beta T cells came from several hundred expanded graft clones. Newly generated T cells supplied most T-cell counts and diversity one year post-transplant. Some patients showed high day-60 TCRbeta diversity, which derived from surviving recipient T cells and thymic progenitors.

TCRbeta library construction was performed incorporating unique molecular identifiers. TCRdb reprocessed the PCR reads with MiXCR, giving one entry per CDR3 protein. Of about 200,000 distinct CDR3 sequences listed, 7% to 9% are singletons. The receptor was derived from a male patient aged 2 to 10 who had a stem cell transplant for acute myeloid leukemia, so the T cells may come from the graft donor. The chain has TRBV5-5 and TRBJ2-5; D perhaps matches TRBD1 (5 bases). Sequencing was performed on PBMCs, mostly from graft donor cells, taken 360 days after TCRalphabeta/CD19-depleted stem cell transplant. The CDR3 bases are TGTGCCAGCAGCTTGTACAGGTTCCAAGAGACCCAGTACTTC. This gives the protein CASSLYRFQETQYF.